The present TCR beta chain was sequenced within a study of regulatory T cells in long-lasting Graves disease. Study information: Recently diagnosed Graves' patients had received antithyroid drugs for under 3 months.

Between the trimmed V and J ends, which lost 1 base and 5 bases, there was a span of 11 bases. CDR1 and CDR2 from the germline V gene are SEHNR and FQNEAQ (reference sequence). The CDR3 consists of 14 residues. HTBI primers from iRepertoire and Arm-PCR of CDR3 regions yielded the TCR beta libraries. TCRdb ran MiXCR on the multiplex PCR reads and lists one entry per CDR3 protein. This table has about 360,000 distinct CDR3 sequences, about 17% appearing once. Specified time point: newly diagnosed GD, antithyroid drugs for less than 3 months. TCR sequences were obtained from RNA taken from PBMCs. These same records also appear under a second study, on T cells in Graves' hyperthyroidism and ophthalmopathy. That work contributes: First-round RT-PCR of the TCR CDR3 relied on the HTBI primer set.

V is TRBV7-9 and J is TRBJ2-5; perhaps TRBD1 as D (5 bases). This receptor was obtained from a woman aged 18-35 years with Graves disease. This specimen consisted of peripheral blood mononuclear cells (PBMCs), obtained at new diagnosis, from a patient treated with antithyroid drugs. The CDR3 here is CASSLGRATETQYF. The CDR3 DNA sequence: TGTGCCAGCAGCTTAGGCAGGGCTACGGAGACCCAGTACTTC.